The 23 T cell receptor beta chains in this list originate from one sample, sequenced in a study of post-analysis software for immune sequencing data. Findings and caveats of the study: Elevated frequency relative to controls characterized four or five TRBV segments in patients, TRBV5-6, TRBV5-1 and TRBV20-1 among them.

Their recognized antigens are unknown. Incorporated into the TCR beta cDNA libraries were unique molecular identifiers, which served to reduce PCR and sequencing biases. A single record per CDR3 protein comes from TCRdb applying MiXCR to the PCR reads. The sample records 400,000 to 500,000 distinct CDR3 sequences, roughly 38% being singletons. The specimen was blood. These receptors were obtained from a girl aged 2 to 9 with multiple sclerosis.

The CDR3 DNA sequence: TGTGCCAGCTCGGAGGGGAGCTGGGAAGATACGCAGTATTTT. It specifies CASSEGSWEDTQYF. The chain couples TRBV7-9 to TRBJ2-3; tentative D call: TRBD2 (6 bases). V was trimmed by 8 bases and J by 5 bases, leaving 17 bases between them. The length of the CDR3 is 14 residues. Per germline, CDR1 SEHNR and CDR2 FQNEAQ (reference sequence).

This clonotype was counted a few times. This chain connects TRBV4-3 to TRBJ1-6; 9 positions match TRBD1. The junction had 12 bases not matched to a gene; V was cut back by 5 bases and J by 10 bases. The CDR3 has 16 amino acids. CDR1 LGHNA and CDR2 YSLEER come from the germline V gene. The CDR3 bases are TGCGCCAGCAGCTATCAGGACAGGGGATGGAGATCACCCCTCCACTTT. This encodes CASSYQDRGWRSPLHF.

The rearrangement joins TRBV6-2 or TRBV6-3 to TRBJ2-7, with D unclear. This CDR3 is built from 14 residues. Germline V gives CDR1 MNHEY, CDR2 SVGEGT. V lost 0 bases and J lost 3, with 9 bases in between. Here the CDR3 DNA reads TGTGCCAGCAGTTACTCGTCAGATTACTACGAGCAGTACTTC. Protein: CASSYSSDYYEQYF.

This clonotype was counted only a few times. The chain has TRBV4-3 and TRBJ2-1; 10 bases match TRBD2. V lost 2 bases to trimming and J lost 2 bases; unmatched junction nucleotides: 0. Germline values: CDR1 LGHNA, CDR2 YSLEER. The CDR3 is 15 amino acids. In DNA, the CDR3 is TGCGCCAGCAGCCAACTAGCGGGGGCCTACAATGAGCAGTTCTTC. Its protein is CASSQLAGAYNEQFF.

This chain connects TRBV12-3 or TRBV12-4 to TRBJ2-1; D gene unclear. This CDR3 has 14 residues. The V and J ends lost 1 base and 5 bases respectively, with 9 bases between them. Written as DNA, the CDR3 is TGTGCCAGCAGTTTAGTTGGCGTCGACAATGAGCAGTTCTTC. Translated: CASSLVGVDNEQFF.

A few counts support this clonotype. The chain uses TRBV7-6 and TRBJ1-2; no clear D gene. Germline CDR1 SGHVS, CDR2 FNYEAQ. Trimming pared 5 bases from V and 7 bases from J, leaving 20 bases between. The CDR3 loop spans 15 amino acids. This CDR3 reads CASSPLGSEHLGYTF. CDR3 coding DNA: TGTGCCAGCAGCCCACTAGGCAGTGAACACCTTGGCTACACCTTC.

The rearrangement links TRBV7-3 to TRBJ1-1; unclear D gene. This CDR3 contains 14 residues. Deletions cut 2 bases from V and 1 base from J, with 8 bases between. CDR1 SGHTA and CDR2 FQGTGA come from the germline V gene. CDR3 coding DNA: TGTGCCAGCAGCTTAGGCAGACAGAACACTGAAGCTTTCTTT. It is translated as CASSLGRQNTEAFF.

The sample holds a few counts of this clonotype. The CDR3 loop is CASSFDSQYEQYF. As DNA, the CDR3 is TGTGCCAGCAGTTTTGACAGCCAGTACGAGCAGTACTTC. The gene calls are TRBV12-3 or TRBV12-4 and TRBJ2-7; the D gene is possibly TRBD1 (5 bases). V was pared by 3 bases and J by 4 bases, with 10 bases between. The CDR3 is 13 residues long.

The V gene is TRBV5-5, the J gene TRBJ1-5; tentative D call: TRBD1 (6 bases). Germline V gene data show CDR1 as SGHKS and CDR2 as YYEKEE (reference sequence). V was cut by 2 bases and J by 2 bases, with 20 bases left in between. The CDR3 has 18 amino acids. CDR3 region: CASSLRTDSNLGNQPQHF. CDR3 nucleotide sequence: TGTGCCAGCAGCTTACGGACAGATTCCAATTTGGGCAATCAGCCCCAGCATTTT.

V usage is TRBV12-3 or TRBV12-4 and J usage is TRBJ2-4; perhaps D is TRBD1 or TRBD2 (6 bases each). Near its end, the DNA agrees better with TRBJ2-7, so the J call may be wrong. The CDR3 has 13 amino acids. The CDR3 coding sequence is TGTGCCAGCAGCTTGTGGGGGGCCCACGAGCAGTACTTC. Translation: CASSLWGAHEQYF.

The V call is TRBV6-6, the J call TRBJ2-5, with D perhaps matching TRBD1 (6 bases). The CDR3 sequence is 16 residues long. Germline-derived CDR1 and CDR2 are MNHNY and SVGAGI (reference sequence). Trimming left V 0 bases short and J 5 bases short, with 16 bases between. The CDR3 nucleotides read TGTGCCAGCAGTTACTCGGACAGCTTTTCCAAGGAGACCCAGTACTTC. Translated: CASSYSDSFSKETQYF.

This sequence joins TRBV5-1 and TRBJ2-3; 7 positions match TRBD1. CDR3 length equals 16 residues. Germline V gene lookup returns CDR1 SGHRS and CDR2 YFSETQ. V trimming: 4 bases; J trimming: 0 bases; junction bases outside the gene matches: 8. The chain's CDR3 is CASSPPGQSSTDTQYF. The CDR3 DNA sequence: TGCGCCAGCAGCCCCCCGGGACAGTCAAGCACAGATACGCAGTATTTT.

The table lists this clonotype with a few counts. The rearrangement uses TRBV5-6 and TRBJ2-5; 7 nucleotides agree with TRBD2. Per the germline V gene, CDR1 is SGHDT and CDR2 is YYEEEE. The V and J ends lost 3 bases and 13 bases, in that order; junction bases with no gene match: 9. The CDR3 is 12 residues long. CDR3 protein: CASSWALREVYF. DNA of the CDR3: TGTGCCAGCAGCTGGGCCCTTCGGGAGGTGTACTTC.

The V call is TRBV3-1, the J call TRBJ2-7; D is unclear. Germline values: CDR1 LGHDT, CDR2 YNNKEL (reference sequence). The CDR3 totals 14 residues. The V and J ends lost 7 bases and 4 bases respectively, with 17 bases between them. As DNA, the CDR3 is TGTGCCAGCACCCGAAAGGCAGATCGGTACGAGCAGTACTTC. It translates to CASTRKADRYEQYF.

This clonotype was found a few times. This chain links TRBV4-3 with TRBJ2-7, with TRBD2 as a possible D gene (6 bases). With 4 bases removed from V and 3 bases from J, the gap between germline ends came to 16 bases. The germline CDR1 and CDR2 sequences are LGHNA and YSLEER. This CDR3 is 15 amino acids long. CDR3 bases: TGCGCCAGCAGCCCCGCCCTTGGAGGGAACTACGAGCAGTACTTC. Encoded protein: CASSPALGGNYEQYF.

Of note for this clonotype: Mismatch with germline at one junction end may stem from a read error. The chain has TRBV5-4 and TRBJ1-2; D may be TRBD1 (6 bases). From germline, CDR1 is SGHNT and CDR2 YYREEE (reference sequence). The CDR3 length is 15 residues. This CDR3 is CAGSPIGGTNYGYTF. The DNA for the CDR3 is TGTGCCGGCAGCCCGATCGGGGGGACAAACTATGGCTACACCTTC.

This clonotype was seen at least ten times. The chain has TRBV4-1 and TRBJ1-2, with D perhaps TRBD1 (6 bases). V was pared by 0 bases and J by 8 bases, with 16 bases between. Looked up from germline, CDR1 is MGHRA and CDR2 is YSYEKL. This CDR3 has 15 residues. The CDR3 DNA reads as TGCGCCAGCAGCCAAGATCTGAGTCAGGGGATAGGCTACACCTTC. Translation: CASSQDLSQGIGYTF.

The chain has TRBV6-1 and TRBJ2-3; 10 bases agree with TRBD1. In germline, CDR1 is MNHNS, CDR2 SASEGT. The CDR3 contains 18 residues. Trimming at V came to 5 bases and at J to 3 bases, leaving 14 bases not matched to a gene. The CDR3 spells CASSRLLTGTGATDTQYF. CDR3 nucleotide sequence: TGTGCCAGCAGTCGCCTTCTTACCGGGACAGGGGCGACAGATACGCAGTATTTT.

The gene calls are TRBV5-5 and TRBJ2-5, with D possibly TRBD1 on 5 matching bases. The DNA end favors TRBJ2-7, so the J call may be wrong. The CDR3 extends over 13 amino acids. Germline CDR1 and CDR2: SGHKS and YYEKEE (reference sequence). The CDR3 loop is CASSLEGVGEQYF. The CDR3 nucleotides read TGTGCCAGCAGCTTGGAAGGGGTAGGCGAGCAGTACTTC.

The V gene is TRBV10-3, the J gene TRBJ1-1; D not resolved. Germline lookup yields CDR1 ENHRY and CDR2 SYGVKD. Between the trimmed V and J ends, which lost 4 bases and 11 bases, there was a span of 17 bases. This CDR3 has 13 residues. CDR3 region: CAISVEAREWAFF. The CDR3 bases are TGTGCCATCAGTGTTGAGGCCCGGGAGTGGGCTTTCTTT.

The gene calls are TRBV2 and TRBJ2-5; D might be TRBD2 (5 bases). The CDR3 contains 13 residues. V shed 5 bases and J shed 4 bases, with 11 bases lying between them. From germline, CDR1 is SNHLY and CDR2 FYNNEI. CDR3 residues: CASSLGVIETQYF. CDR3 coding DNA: TGTGCCAGCAGTCTCGGGGTAATAGAGACCCAGTACTTC. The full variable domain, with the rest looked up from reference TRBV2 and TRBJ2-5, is EPEVTQTPSHQVTQMGQEVILRCVPISNHLYFYWYRQILGQKVEFLVSFYNNEISEKSEIFDDQFSVERPDGSNFTLKIRSTKLEDSAMYFCASSLGVIETQYFGPGTRLLVL.

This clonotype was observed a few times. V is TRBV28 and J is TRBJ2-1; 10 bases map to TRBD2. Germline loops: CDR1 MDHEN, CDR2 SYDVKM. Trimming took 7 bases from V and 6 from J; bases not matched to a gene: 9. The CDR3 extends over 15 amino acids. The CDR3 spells CASNWEREGLNEQFF. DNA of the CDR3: TGTGCCAGCAATTGGGAGCGGGAGGGCCTCAATGAGCAGTTCTTC.

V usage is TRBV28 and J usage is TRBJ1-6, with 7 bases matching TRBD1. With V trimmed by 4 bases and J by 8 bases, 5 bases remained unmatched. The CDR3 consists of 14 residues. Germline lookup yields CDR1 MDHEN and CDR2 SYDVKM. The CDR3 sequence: CASSSGQDYSPLHF. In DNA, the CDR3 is TGTGCCAGCAGTTCCGGACAGGATTATTCACCCCTCCACTTT.